The clone carrying this T cell receptor (beta chain) has at least ten counts. Its antigen is not identified. The record originates from a study of HIV-infected patients and healthy controls. Study-wide results and caveats: HIV-infected patients and controls differed significantly in mean usage of eight alpha and eight beta V genes. HIV+ repertoires were severely depleted of MAIT alpha-chain CDR3s, unlike healthy controls. CDR3 sharing between individuals was lower in HIV-infected patients than in healthy controls.

About 500 ng RNA was reverse transcribed with alpha and beta constant-region primers. Using multiplexing indices, alpha and beta chain libraries were generated apart by chain-specific third strand synthesis. TCRdb re-analysed the 5' RACE reads in MiXCR, keeping a single row per CDR3 protein. The table shows 8,500 to 11,000 distinct CDR3 sequences, with approximately 8% occurring only once. The CDR3 covers 17 residues. V gave up 2 bases and J gave up 5 bases; unmatched junction bases: 12. Germline values: CDR1 MGHRA, CDR2 YSYEKL. The repertoire came from unfractionated whole blood and reflected all unsorted peripheral T cells.

The chain carries TRBV4-1 and TRBJ1-5; 7 nucleotides line up with TRBD1. The material sequenced was blood. This TCR came from an adult in good health. Written as DNA, the CDR3 is TGCGCCAGCAGCCAAACCCAACAAGGACAGGTCCATCAGCCCCAGCATTTT. It encodes CASSQTQQGQVHQPQHF.